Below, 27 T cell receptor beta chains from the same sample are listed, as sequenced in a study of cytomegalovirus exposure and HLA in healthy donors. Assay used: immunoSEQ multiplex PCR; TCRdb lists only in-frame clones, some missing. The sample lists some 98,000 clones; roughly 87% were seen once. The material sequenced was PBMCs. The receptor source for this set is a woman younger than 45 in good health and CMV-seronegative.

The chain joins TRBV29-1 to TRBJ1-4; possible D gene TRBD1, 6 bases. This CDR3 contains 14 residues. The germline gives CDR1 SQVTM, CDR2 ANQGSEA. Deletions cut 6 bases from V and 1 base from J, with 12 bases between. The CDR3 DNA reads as TGCAGCGTCTCCAAAGGGGGAACTAATGAAAAACTGTTTTTT. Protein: CSVSKGGTNEKLFF.

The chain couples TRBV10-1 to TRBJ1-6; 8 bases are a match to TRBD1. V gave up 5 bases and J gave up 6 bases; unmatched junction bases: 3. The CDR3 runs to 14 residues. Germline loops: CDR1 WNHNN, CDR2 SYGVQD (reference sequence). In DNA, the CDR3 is TGCGCCAGCAGTATTGACAGGGGTAATTCACCCCTCCACTTT. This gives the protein CASSIDRGNSPLHF.

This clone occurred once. CDR3 nucleotide sequence: TGTGCCAGCAGCGCTAACGGGGGACAGGGCTACACCTTC. Protein sequence: CASSANGGQGYTF. The gene calls are TRBV9 and TRBJ1-2; TRBD1 agrees at 7 bases. Germline-derived CDR1 and CDR2 are SGDLS and YYNGEE. V lost 3 bases and J lost 8; bases outside the gene matches: 7. This CDR3 spans 13 amino acids.

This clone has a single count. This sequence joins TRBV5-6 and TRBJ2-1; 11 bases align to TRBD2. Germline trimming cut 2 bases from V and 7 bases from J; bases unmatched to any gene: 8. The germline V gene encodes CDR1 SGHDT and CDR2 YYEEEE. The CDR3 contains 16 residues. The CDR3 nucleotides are TGTGCCAGCAGCTTTACTACTAGCGGGGGAAGAAATGAGCAGTTCTTC. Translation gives CASSFTTSGGRNEQFF.

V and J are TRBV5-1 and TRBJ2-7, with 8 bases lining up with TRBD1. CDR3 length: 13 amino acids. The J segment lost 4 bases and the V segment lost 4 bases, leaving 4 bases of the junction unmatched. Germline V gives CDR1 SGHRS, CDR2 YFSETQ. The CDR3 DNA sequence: TGCGCCAGCAGCACTGGACAGGGTTACGAGCAGTACTTC. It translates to CASSTGQGYEQYF. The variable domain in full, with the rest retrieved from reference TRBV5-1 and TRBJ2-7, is KAGVTQTPRYLIKTRGQQVTLSCSPISGHRSVSWYQQTPGQGLQFLFEYFSETQRNKGNFPGRFSGRQFSNSRSEMNVSTLELGDSALYLCASSTGQGYEQYFGPGTRLTVT.

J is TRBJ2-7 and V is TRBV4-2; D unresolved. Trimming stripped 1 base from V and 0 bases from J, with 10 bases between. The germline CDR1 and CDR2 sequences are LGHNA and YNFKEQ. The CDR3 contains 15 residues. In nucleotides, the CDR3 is TGTGCCAGCAGCCAAGGAGAACCGGGCTCCTACGAGCAGTACTTC. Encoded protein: CASSQGEPGSYEQYF.

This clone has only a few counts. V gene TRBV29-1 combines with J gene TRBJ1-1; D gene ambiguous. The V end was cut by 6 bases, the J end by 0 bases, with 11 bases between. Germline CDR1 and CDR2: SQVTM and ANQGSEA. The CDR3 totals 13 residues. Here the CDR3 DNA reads TGCAGCGTAACGGGAATCTTGAACACTGAAGCTTTCTTT. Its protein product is CSVTGILNTEAFF.

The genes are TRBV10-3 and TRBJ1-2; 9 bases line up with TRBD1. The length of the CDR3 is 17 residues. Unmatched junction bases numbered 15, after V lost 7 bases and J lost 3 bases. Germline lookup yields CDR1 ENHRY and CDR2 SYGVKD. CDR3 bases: TGTGCCATCAAATGGGGCCCCGGGACAGGGAAATACTATGGCTACACCTTC. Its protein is CAIKWGPGTGKYYGYTF.

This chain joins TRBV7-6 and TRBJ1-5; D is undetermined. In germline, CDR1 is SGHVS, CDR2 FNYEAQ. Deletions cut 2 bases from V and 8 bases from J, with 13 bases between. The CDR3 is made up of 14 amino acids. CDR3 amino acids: CASSLKGPGEPQHF. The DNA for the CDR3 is TGTGCCAGCAGCTTAAAAGGGCCCGGGGAGCCCCAGCATTTT.

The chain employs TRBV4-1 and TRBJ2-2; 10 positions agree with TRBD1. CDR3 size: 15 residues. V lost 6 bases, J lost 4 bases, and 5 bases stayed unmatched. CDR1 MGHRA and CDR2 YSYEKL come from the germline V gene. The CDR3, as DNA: TGCGCCAGCAGTAGACAGGGGGCTGCCACCGGGGAGCTGTTTTTT. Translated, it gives CASSRQGAATGELFF.

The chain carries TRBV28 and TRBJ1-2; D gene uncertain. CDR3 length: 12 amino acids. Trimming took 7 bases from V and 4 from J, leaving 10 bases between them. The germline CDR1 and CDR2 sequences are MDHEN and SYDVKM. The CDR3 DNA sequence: TGTGCCAGCACCTCCAGTTCCTATGGCTACACCTTC. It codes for CASTSSSYGYTF.

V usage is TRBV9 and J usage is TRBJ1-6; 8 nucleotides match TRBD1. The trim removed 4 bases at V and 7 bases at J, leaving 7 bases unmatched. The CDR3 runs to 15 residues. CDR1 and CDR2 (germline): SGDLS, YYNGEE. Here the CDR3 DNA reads TGTGCCAGCAGCCCCCGGACAGGGAGCAATTCACCCCTCCACTTT. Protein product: CASSPRTGSNSPLHF.

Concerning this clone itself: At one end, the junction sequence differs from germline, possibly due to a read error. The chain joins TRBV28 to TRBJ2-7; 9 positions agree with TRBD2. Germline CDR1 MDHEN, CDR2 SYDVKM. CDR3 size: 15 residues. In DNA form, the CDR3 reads TGTGCCATTCAGGGAGGGGGTAGCGGGAGCGGGAGCCATACTTTC. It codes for CAIQGGGSGSGSHTF. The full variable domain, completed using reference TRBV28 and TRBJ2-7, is DVKVTQSSRYLVKRTGEKVFLECVQDMDHENMFWYRQDPGLGLRLIYFSYDVKMKEKGDIPEGYSVSREKKERFSLILESASTNQTSMYLCAIQGGGSGSGSHTFGPGTRLTVT.

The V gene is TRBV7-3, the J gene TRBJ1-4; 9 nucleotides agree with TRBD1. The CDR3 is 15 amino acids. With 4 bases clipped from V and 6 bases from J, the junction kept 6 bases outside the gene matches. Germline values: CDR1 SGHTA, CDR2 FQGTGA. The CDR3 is CASSSTGGQYEKLFF. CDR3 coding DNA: TGTGCCAGCAGCTCTACAGGGGGCCAGTATGAAAAACTGTTTTTT.

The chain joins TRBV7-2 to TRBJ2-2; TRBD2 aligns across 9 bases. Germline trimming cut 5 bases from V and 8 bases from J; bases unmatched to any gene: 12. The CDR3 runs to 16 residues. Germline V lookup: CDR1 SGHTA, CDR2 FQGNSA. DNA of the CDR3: TGTGCCAGCAGCCCTAGAGCGCGGGAGGGGAAGGGGGAGCTGTTTTTT. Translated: CASSPRAREGKGELFF.

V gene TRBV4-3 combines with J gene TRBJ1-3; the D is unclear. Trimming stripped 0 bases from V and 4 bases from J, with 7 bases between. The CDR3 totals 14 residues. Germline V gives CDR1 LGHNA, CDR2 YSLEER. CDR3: CASSQEATGNTIYF. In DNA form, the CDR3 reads TGCGCCAGCAGCCAAGAGGCAACGGGAAACACCATATATTTT.

CDR3 amino acids: CASSFGLAGSLLYNEQFF. Written as DNA, the CDR3 is TGCGCCAGCAGCTTCGGGTTAGCGGGTTCGCTCCTGTACAATGAGCAGTTCTTC. The gene calls are TRBV5-1 and TRBJ2-1, with 7 bases matching TRBD2. The CDR3 is 18 amino acids. The V gene's germline CDR1 is SGHRS and CDR2 YFSETQ. V trimming: 2 bases; J trimming: 4 bases; junction bases outside the gene matches: 15.

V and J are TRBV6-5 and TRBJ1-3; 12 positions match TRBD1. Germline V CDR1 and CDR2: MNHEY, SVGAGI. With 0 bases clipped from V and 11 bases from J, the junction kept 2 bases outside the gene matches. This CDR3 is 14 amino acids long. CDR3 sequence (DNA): TGTGCCAGCAGTTACTCCGGGACAGGGGGCCCCATATATTTT. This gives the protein CASSYSGTGGPIYF.

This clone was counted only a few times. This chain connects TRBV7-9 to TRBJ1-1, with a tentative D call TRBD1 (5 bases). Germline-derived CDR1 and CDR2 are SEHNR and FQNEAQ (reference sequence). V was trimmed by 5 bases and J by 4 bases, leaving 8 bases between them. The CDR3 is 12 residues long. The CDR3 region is CASSRGSTEAFF. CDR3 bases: TGTGCCAGCAGCAGGGGATCCACTGAAGCTTTCTTT.

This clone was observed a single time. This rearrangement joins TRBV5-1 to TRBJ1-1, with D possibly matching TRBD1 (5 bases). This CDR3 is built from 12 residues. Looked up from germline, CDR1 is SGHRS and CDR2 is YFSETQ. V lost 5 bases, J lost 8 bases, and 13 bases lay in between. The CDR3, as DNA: TGCGCCAGCAGTTGGGGCCAGGACGAAGCTTTCTTT. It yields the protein CASSWGQDEAFF. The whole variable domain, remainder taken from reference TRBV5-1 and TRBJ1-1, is KAGVTQTPRYLIKTRGQQVTLSCSPISGHRSVSWYQQTPGQGLQFLFEYFSETQRNKGNFPGRFSGRQFSNSRSEMNVSTLELGDSALYLCASSWGQDEAFFGQGTRLTVV.

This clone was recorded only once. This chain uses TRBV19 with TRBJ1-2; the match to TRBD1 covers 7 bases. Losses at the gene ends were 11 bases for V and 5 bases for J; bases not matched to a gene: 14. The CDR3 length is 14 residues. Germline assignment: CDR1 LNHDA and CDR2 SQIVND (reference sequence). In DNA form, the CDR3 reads TGTGCCTCCGACAGGAGGGGACAGAAATATGGCTACACCTTC. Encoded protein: CASDRRGQKYGYTF.

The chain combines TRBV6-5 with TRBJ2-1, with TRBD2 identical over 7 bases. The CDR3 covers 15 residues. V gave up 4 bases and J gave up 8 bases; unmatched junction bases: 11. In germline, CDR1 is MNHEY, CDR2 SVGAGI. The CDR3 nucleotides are TGTGCCAGCAGTTCCTGGAGGGAGGGCCTGGATGAGCAGTTCTTC. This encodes CASSSWREGLDEQFF.

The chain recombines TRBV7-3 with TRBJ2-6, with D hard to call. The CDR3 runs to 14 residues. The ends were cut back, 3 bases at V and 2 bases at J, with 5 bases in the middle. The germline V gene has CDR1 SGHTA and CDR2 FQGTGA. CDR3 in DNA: TGTGCCAGCAGCTTGGCAGCTGGGGCCAACGTCCTGACTTTC. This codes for CASSLAAGANVLTF.

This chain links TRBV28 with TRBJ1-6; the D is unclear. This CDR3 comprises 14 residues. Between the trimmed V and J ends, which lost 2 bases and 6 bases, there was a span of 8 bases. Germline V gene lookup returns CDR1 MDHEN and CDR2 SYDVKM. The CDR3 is CASSLPRSNSPLHF. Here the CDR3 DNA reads TGTGCCAGCAGTTTACCCCGCAGTAATTCACCCCTCCACTTT.

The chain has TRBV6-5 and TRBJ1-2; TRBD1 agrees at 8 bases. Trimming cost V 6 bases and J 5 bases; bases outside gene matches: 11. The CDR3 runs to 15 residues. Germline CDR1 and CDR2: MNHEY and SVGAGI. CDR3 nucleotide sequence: TGTGCCAGCAGGGCTGGACAGGGTAGGGGTTATGGCTACACCTTC. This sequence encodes CASRAGQGRGYGYTF.

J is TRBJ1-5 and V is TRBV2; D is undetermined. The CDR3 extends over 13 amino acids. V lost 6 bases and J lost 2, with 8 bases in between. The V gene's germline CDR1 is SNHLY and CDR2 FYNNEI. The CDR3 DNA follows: TGTGCCAGCAGGGAGGCGGGCAATCAGCCCCAGCATTTT. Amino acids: CASREAGNQPQHF.

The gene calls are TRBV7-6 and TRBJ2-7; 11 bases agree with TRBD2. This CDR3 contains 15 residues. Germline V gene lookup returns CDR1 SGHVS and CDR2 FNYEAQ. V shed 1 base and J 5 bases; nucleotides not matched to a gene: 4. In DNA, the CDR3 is TGTGCCAGCAGCTTAGAGGTAGCGGGAGGGAACGAGCAGTACTTC. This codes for CASSLEVAGGNEQYF. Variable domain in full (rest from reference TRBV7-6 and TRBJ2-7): GAGVSQSPRYKVTKRGQDVALRCDPISGHVSLYWYRQALGQGPEFLTYFNYEAQQDKSGLPNDRFSAERPEGSISTLTIQRTEQRDSAMYRCASSLEVAGGNEQYFGPGTRLTVT.